This T cell receptor beta chain was captured by sequencing in a study of CD8 T cells in Susac syndrome. From blood CD8+ and CD4+ T cells, the TCR beta chain was sequenced. The V end was cut by 0 bases, the J end by 8 bases, with 11 bases between. The germline V gene has CDR1 SGHNT and CDR2 YYREEE (reference sequence). This CDR3 contains 13 residues. Reverse transcription used about 0.45 to 1 ug RNA and random hexamers. TCRdb called the immunoSEQ multiplex PCR reads again in MiXCR, with one record for every CDR3 protein. Seen here are some 180,000 distinct CDR3 sequences, roughly nine tenths observed once, and the top ten hold about 0.09%.

The specimen sequenced was CD4+ T cells from PBMCs. The chain is built from TRBV5-4 and TRBJ1-2; D might be TRBD1 (6 bases). This TCR was sampled from a human donor with Susac syndrome. CDR3 bases: TGTGCCAGCAGCTTGGATAGAGGGGGAGGCTACACCTTC. It yields the protein CASSLDRGGGYTF.